The 25 T cell receptor beta chains below all came from one sample that was sequenced in a study of monozygotic twins with inflammatory bowel disease. TCRdb reanalyzed the 5' RACE reads and collapses them to one entry per CDR3 protein, without DNA. The sample holds over 130,000 distinct CDR3 sequences. Input material: blood. These receptors originate from a human donor with ulcerative colitis or Crohn's disease, or a healthy co-twin of an affected twin (not recorded which).

V and J are TRBV12-3 or TRBV12-4 and TRBJ2-3; TCRdb reports TRBD2, a call that lacks DNA to check it against. The CDR3 is 19 amino acids. The CDR3 reads CASSLPQGLAGGPTDTQYF.

CDR3 region: CASSYPRVVAGDLGNTQYF. This chain joins TRBV6-5 and TRBJ2-3; there is no DNA to check the TCRdb D call of TRBD2. Germline V gives CDR1 MNHEY, CDR2 SVGAGI. The CDR3 sequence is 19 residues long.

The rearrangement links TRBV5-1 to TRBJ1-4; TCRdb names TRBD1, which stays unverified in the absence of DNA. Germline CDR1 SGHRS, CDR2 YFSETQ. The CDR3 is 15 residues long. The CDR3 region is CASSPRDRGEEKLFF.

The chain has TRBV4-1 and TRBJ2-7; without DNA, the TCRdb call of TRBD1 cannot be checked. The CDR3 extends over 16 amino acids. CDR1 and CDR2 from the germline V gene are MGHRA and YSYEKL. CDR3 sequence: CASSPGQGGAAYEQYF.

The CDR3 loop is CASSYPLPGLGENEQFF. This chain connects TRBV6-2 or TRBV6-3 to TRBJ2-1; TCRdb designates TRBD2, a call that cannot be tested without DNA. This CDR3 contains 17 residues. From germline, CDR1 is MNHEY and CDR2 SVGEGT.

The V gene is TRBV6-1, the J gene TRBJ2-4; the D call of TRBD1 rests on TCRdb alone, since no DNA is present to check it. Looked up from germline, CDR1 is MNHNS and CDR2 is SASEGT. The CDR3 runs 14 residues. The CDR3: CASRRAGGTNIQYF.

The chain employs TRBV12-3 or TRBV12-4 and TRBJ2-3; TCRdb's D call of TRBD1 is untestable without DNA. The CDR3 is 15 residues long. The CDR3 is CASTSSRGATDTQYF.

The rearrangement links TRBV7-9 to TRBJ2-7; TCRdb selects TRBD1, and the lack of DNA leaves this call unchecked. Germline lookup yields CDR1 SEHNR and CDR2 FQNEAQ (reference sequence). The CDR3 consists of 15 residues. The CDR3 is CASSLKDRGPYEQYF.

This chain uses TRBV20-1 with TRBJ1-6; TCRdb reports TRBD1, a call that lacks DNA to check it against. The CDR3 extends over 14 amino acids. Germline assignment: CDR1 DFQATT and CDR2 SNEGSKA (reference sequence). The CDR3 loop is CSAREGTVNSPLHF.

This chain connects TRBV10-3 to TRBJ2-7; TCRdb's D gene call, TRBD1, goes unchecked for lack of DNA. The germline CDR1 and CDR2 sequences are ENHRY and SYGVKD. The CDR3 is 15 amino acids. CDR3 residues: CAIRHPGQGTYEQYF.

The V call is TRBV7-2, the J call TRBJ1-1; the D call of TRBD1 rests on TCRdb alone, since no DNA is present to check it. Germline CDR1 reads SGHTA; CDR2 reads FQGNSA. The CDR3 consists of 14 residues. CDR3 sequence: CASSHRTGDTEAFF.

The V and J genes are TRBV6-2 or TRBV6-3 and TRBJ2-4; the TCRdb D gene call, TRBD1, has no DNA to confirm it. Germline CDR1 reads MNHEY; CDR2 reads SVGEGT. The length of the CDR3 is 15 residues. The CDR3 is CASSPLGQAKNIQYF.

This chain joins TRBV5-1 and TRBJ2-5; as DNA is missing, the TRBD1 call by TCRdb cannot be tested. Germline V gene data show CDR1 as SGHRS and CDR2 as YFSETQ. The CDR3 has 15 residues. This CDR3 reads CASSTTGQVEETQYF.

The genes are TRBV5-1 and TRBJ2-3; TCRdb's D call, TRBD1, is unchecked because there is no DNA. The CDR3 loop spans 15 amino acids. In germline, CDR1 is SGHRS, CDR2 YFSETQ. CDR3: CASSLGFRGTDTQYF.

The J gene is TRBJ2-2, the V gene TRBV7-2; TCRdb returns TRBD1, unconfirmable since there is no DNA. CDR3 size: 16 residues. Germline lookup yields CDR1 SGHTA and CDR2 FQGNSA. The CDR3: CASRPGAYANTGELFF.

The chain links TRBV13 to TRBJ1-1; TCRdb gives TRBD1 as the D gene, but with no DNA this cannot be confirmed. This CDR3 has 17 amino acids. In germline, CDR1 is PRHDT, CDR2 FYEKMQ (reference sequence). CDR3 residues: CASSPTGLLSPGTEAFF.

The rearrangement uses TRBV12-3 or TRBV12-4 and TRBJ2-1; TCRdb reports TRBD2, a call that lacks DNA to check it against. The CDR3 loop spans 16 amino acids. CDR3 amino acids: CASSPGLVRGNNEQFF.

Its frequency marks this clonotype as medium-sized. The genes are TRBV7-2 and TRBJ2-2. The CDR3 is 12 amino acids. Germline loops: CDR1 SGHTA, CDR2 FQGNSA. CDR3 region: CASSSSSWELFF.

This rearrangement joins TRBV11-2 to TRBJ2-1; TCRdb picks TRBD1, but there is no DNA to check that call. Germline assignment: CDR1 SGHAT and CDR2 FQNNGV. The CDR3 covers 14 residues. CDR3 protein: CASSPGGNRNEQFF.

The chain uses TRBV7-8 and TRBJ2-3; TCRdb calls TRBD2, which cannot be checked without DNA. This CDR3 has 20 amino acids. Germline V gene sequence: CDR1 SGHVS, CDR2 FQNEAQ. CDR3 residues: CASSLDYRLAGIFSTDTQYF.

The CDR3 sequence is CASSEAAQPDTEAFF. The chain combines TRBV25-1 with TRBJ1-1. Germline CDR1 is MGHDK and CDR2 is SYGVNS. The CDR3 sequence is 15 residues long.

This chain connects TRBV24-1 to TRBJ2-1; the TCRdb D gene call, TRBD1, has no DNA to confirm it. The CDR3 covers 16 residues. The V gene's germline CDR1 is KGHDR and CDR2 SFDVKD. CDR3 sequence: CATSDRDSRLGNEQFF.

The V and J genes are TRBV7-2 and TRBJ2-7; as DNA is missing, the TRBD2 call by TCRdb cannot be tested. This CDR3 is 14 amino acids long. Germline CDR1 is SGHTA and CDR2 is FQGNSA. The chain's CDR3 is CASSGLAGFYEQYF.

The gene calls are TRBV5-1 and TRBJ2-2; there is no DNA to check the TCRdb D call of TRBD1. The CDR3 is made up of 16 amino acids. In germline, CDR1 is SGHRS, CDR2 YFSETQ. The CDR3 here is CASSFTGTGNTGELFF. The variable domain in full, completed from reference TRBV5-1 and TRBJ2-2, reads KAGVTQTPRYLIKTRGQQVTLSCSPISGHRSVSWYQQTPGQGLQFLFEYFSETQRNKGNFPGRFSGRQFSNSRSEMNVSTLELGDSALYLCASSFTGTGNTGELFFGEGSRLTVL.

V and J are TRBV7-2 and TRBJ2-7; TCRdb lists TRBD1, though no DNA is available to test this call. The CDR3 is 13 amino acids. Germline CDR1 SGHTA, CDR2 FQGNSA. The CDR3 spells CASSTRTLPEQYF.